This passage covers 3 T cell receptor beta chains from one sample sequenced in a study of shared clonotypes between healthy human individuals. Here immunoSEQ multiplex PCR was the method, and the copy in TCRdb shows in-frame clones only, minus some. Of 450,000 to 550,000 clones in the sample, approximately 85% were seen once. Sequencing used PBMCs. These receptors were taken from a woman aged 40 to 55 in good health. Some clones in this sample may be carry-over from other donors' samples.

Concerning this clone itself: At one of its ends the junction is not consistent with the germline gene, which may arise from a read error. The chain recombines TRBV7-7 with TRBJ2-1, with D possibly being TRBD1 (5 bases). This CDR3 contains 13 residues. The germline V gene encodes CDR1 SSHAT and CDR2 FNYEAQ (reference sequence). DNA of the CDR3: TGTGCTAGCAGCCAGGGCCCTGGTAATGAGCAGTTCTTC. Its protein product is CASSQGPGNEQFF.

The rearrangement joins TRBV27 to TRBJ2-1, with 10 positions matching TRBD2. This CDR3 has 17 residues. CDR1 and CDR2 from the germline V gene are MNHEY and SMNVEV (reference sequence). J gave up 1 base and V 2 bases, and 5 bases lay outside the gene matches. CDR3 bases: TGTGCCAGCAGTTTAGGGCTAGCGGGAGTTTCCTACAATGAGCAGTTCTTC. Residues: CASSLGLAGVSYNEQFF.

The chain links TRBV27 to TRBJ2-1; D not certain. From germline, CDR1 is MNHEY and CDR2 SMNVEV (reference sequence). Trimming removed 2 bases from V and 4 bases from J, with 9 bases in between. The CDR3 consists of 14 residues. The CDR3 DNA follows: TGTGCCAGCAGTTTAGGGCGGAGATACAATGAGCAGTTCTTC. Amino acid sequence: CASSLGRRYNEQFF.